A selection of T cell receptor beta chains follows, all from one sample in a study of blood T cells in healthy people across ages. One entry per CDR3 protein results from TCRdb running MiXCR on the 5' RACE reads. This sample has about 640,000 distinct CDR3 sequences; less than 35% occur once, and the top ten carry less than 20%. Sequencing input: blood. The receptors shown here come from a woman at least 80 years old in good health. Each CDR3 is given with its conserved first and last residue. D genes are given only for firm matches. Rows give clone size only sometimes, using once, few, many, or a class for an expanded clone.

CDR3: CASSPGHGSSYEQYF
DNA: TGCGCCAGCAGCCCCGGACACGGGAGCTCCTACGAGCAGTACTTC
size: few
J: TRBJ2-7
V: TRBV5-1
D: -

CDR3: CASSEWTETYEQYF
DNA: TGTGCCAGCAGTGAGTGGACAGAGACCTACGAGCAGTACTTC
size: -
J: TRBJ2-7
V: TRBV2
D: -

CDR3: CASNREGSSYEQYF
DNA: TGCGCCTCCAACAGGGAGGGCTCCTCCTACGAGCAGTACTTC
size: many
J: TRBJ2-7
V: TRBV5-1
D: -

CDR3: CASSISSVLGNEQFF
DNA: TGTGCCAGCAGCATATCTAGCGTTTTGGGGAATGAGCAGTTCTTC
size: many
J: TRBJ2-1
V: TRBV11-3
D: -

CDR3: CAGSEVFNLYNEQFF
DNA: TGTGCCGGCAGTGAGGTTTTTAACCTCTACAATGAGCAGTTCTTC
size: -
J: TRBJ2-1
V: TRBV2
D: -

CDR3: CASSFLGTGTQPQHF
DNA: TGTGCCAGCAGTTTCCTTGGGACAGGGACTCAGCCCCAGCATTTT
size: few
J: TRBJ1-5
V: TRBV28
D: TRBD1

CDR3: CASSPKRDEQYF
DNA: TGTGCCAGCTCACCGAAGAGGGATGAGCAGTACTTC
size: many
J: TRBJ2-4
V: TRBV18
D: -

CDR3: CASSQVWEWDTEAFF
DNA: TGTGCCAGCAGCCAAGTCTGGGAATGGGACACTGAAGCTTTCTTT
size: once
J: TRBJ1-1
V: TRBV14
D: -

CDR3: CASSRRSGGLSYEQYF
DNA: TGCGCCAGCAGCCGTCGTAGCGGGGGTCTCTCCTACGAGCAGTACTTC
size: many
J: TRBJ2-7
V: TRBV4-1
D: TRBD2

CDR3: CASSLDPGDPYEQYF
DNA: TGCGCCAGCAGCTTGGATCCGGGGGACCCCTACGAGCAGTACTTC
size: many
J: TRBJ2-7
V: TRBV5-1
D: -

CDR3: CASSPDSLSPLHF
DNA: TGTGCCAGCAGCCCAGATAGCCTCAGTCCCCTCCACTTT
size: many
J: TRBJ1-6
V: TRBV7-9
D: -

CDR3: CSAGRNNEQFF
DNA: TGCAGCGCCGGACGGAACAATGAGCAGTTCTTC
size: -
J: TRBJ2-1
V: TRBV29-1
D: -